This TCR beta chain comes out of a study of PD-1 blockade in classical Hodgkin lymphoma. The patients all showed relapse after autologous stem cell transplantation, while their brentuximab vedotin exposure varied. Repertoires were generated with immunoSEQ multiplex PCR, while TCRdb's copy carries only in-frame clones and drops some. The repertoire holds approximately 51,000 clones, with just under 75% as singletons. The receptor was isolated from a human donor with classical Hodgkin lymphoma. Sequences were derived from peripheral blood mononuclear cells (PBMCs), sampled before the second cycle of nivolumab.

Here the CDR3 reads CASSVVGDKATQYF. CDR3 in DNA: TGTGCCAGCAGCGTAGTTGGGGATAAGGCGACCCAGTACTTC. The chain has TRBV9 and TRBJ2-5; D is ambiguous. V lost 0 bases, J lost 7 bases, and 13 bases lay in between. This CDR3 region has 14 residues. Germline V CDR1 and CDR2: SGDLS, YYNGEE.